The 29 T cell receptor beta chains reported below all come from one sample, sequenced in a study of cytomegalovirus exposure and HLA in healthy donors. The study ran its PCR with 60 Vbeta and 13 Jbeta primers. Sequenced by immunoSEQ multiplex PCR; TCRdb stores in-frame clones only, minus some. The sample includes some 84,000 clones, around four fifths seen only once; the top ten take approximately 2%. The sample was PBMCs. These receptors all stem from a boy aged 5 to 17 in good health and CMV-seronegative.

This clone showed up just once. This chain connects TRBV6-5 to TRBJ1-2; weak D call: TRBD1 (5 bases). The germline V gene has CDR1 MNHEY and CDR2 SVGAGI. The V gene lost 4 bases and the J gene lost 0 bases, with 12 bases spanning the gap. The CDR3 length is 15 residues. CDR3 nucleotides: TGTGCCAGCAGTTCCGGGGGGACGGCTAACTATGGCTACACCTTC. Protein sequence: CASSSGGTANYGYTF.

This chain links TRBV4-1 with TRBJ1-2; D gene unclear. Trimming cost V 4 bases and J 2 bases, with 14 bases left between them. Germline values: CDR1 MGHRA, CDR2 YSYEKL. The CDR3 is made up of 15 amino acids. The CDR3 here is CASSPDPAENYGYTF. DNA of the CDR3: TGCGCCAGCAGCCCTGATCCGGCGGAGAACTATGGCTACACCTTC.

This clone was observed a single time. The chain couples TRBV30 to TRBJ1-1; possible D gene TRBD1, 5 bases. V was cut by 4 bases and J by 0 bases, with 9 bases left in between. The germline gives CDR1 GTSNPN, CDR2 SVGIG (reference sequence). This CDR3 has 13 amino acids. The CDR3 sequence: CAWNKGMNTEAFF. CDR3 nucleotide sequence: TGTGCCTGGAATAAGGGGATGAACACTGAAGCTTTCTTT.

This chain links TRBV9 with TRBJ2-5, with D hard to call. Germline values: CDR1 SGDLS, CDR2 YYNGEE. V shed 0 bases and J shed 2 bases, with 11 bases lying between them. CDR3 length: 15 residues. The CDR3 sequence is CASSVVVGRQETQYF. CDR3 in DNA: TGTGCCAGCAGCGTAGTGGTCGGTCGGCAAGAGACCCAGTACTTC.

The chain couples TRBV5-8 to TRBJ2-7; 8 bases map to TRBD2. Germline-derived CDR1 and CDR2 are SGHTS and YDEGEE. This CDR3 has 16 amino acids. The trim removed 4 bases at V and 0 bases at J, leaving 9 bases unmatched. CDR3 DNA: TGTGCCAGCAGCCCCACCGGGGGGGCGGACTCCTACGAGCAGTACTTC. It codes for CASSPTGGADSYEQYF. Supplemented by reference TRBV5-8 and TRBJ2-7, the full variable domain reads EAGVTQSPTHLIKTRGQQATLRCSPISGHTSVYWYQQALGLGLQFLLWYDEGEERNRGNFPPRFSGRQFPNYSSELNVNALELEDSALYLCASSPTGGADSYEQYFGPGTRLTVT.

The rearrangement uses TRBV7-8 and TRBJ1-5; a possible D gene is TRBD1 (6 bases). V was cut by 8 bases and J by 4 bases, with 12 bases left in between. The CDR3 is 13 residues long. Per the germline V gene, CDR1 is SGHVS and CDR2 is FQNEAQ. The CDR3 bases are TGTGCCAGCGTGGCAGGGGCTAATCAGCCCCAGCATTTT. Protein sequence: CASVAGANQPQHF.

This clone was seen only a few times. V is TRBV7-3 and J is TRBJ1-1; D is possibly TRBD1 (6 bases). CDR1 is SGHTA, CDR2 FQGTGA, per germline. Trimming removed 5 bases from V and 1 base from J, with 8 bases in between. The CDR3 has 13 residues. CDR3: CASSTTGNTEAFF. CDR3 sequence (DNA): TGTGCCAGCAGCACGACAGGGAACACTGAAGCTTTCTTT.

In this sample, this clone turned up once. The chain is built from TRBV6-5 and TRBJ1-2; 8 nucleotides match TRBD1. CDR1 is MNHEY, CDR2 SVGAGI, per germline. J gave up 0 bases and V 6 bases, and 6 bases lay outside the gene matches. The CDR3 has 15 residues. The CDR3 sequence is CASRTGDLSNYGYTF. The CDR3 DNA reads TGTGCCAGCAGGACAGGGGACCTCTCTAACTATGGCTACACCTTC.

This clone was counted a few times. The V call is TRBV30, the J call TRBJ2-7, with 12 bases lining up with TRBD2. The V segment lost 3 bases and the J segment 4 bases; nucleotides outside the gene matches: 1. Per germline, CDR1 GTSNPN and CDR2 SVGIG (reference sequence). CDR3 length: 13 residues. This chain's CDR3 is CAWRLAGGYEQYF. In DNA, the CDR3 is TGTGCCTGGAGGCTAGCGGGAGGGTACGAGCAGTACTTC.

The J gene is TRBJ2-7, the V gene TRBV18, with a possible D match to TRBD2 (5 bases). CDR3 length: 16 residues. The germline CDR1 and CDR2 sequences are KGHSH and LQKENI. The ends were cut back, 1 base at V and 2 bases at J, with 15 bases in the middle. The CDR3 reads CASSPLRSARTYEQYF. The CDR3 coding sequence is TGTGCCAGCTCACCACTCCGTAGCGCCAGAACCTACGAGCAGTACTTC.

The V and J genes are TRBV7-9 and TRBJ1-5; no firm D call. The CDR3 has 15 residues. Germline V gives CDR1 SEHNR, CDR2 FQNEAQ (reference sequence). The V end was cut by 5 bases, the J end by 5 bases, with 16 bases between. CDR3 sequence reads: CASSADGRYDQPQHF. Written as DNA, the CDR3 is TGTGCCAGCAGCGCAGACGGGAGGTACGATCAGCCCCAGCATTTT.

This chain uses TRBV7-6 with TRBJ1-1, with D possibly matching TRBD1 (6 bases). Between the trimmed V and J ends, which lost 4 bases and 8 bases, there was a span of 8 bases. Germline V gene lookup returns CDR1 SGHVS and CDR2 FNYEAQ. This CDR3 has 11 residues. The CDR3: CASSSGTEAFF. The CDR3 DNA reads as TGTGCCAGCAGCTCTGGGACAGAAGCTTTCTTT.

The gene calls are TRBV29-1 and TRBJ2-3, with TRBD2 identical over 7 bases. Trimming cost V 6 bases and J 2 bases; bases outside gene matches: 11. Germline CDR1 and CDR2: SQVTM and ANQGSEA. The CDR3 length is 15 residues. The CDR3 coding sequence is TGCAGCGTGAGGGGCTTAGCGGGTATCACAGATACGCAGTATTTT. This translates into CSVRGLAGITDTQYF.

The chain recombines TRBV14 with TRBJ2-1; TRBD2 matches at 12 bases. The CDR3 covers 16 residues. Per germline, CDR1 SGHDN and CDR2 FVKESK. With 4 bases clipped from V and 8 bases from J, the junction kept 9 bases outside the gene matches. CDR3 DNA sequence: TGTGCCAGCAGCCTCCTAGCGGGAGGGTGGTTTGATGAGCAGTTCTTC. Translation: CASSLLAGGWFDEQFF.

This rearrangement joins TRBV7-9 to TRBJ1-5; the D is unclear. Germline-derived CDR1 and CDR2 are SEHNR and FQNEAQ (reference sequence). The CDR3 is 13 residues long. The V and J ends lost 6 bases and 7 bases respectively, with 13 bases between them. The CDR3 loop is CASSLSHPQPQHF. DNA of the CDR3: TGTGCCAGCAGTCTATCCCACCCCCAGCCCCAGCATTTT.

The chain links TRBV4-2 to TRBJ1-3; D is perhaps TRBD1 (5 bases). Germline values: CDR1 LGHNA, CDR2 YNFKEQ. Trimming stripped 0 bases from V and 2 bases from J, with 11 bases between. CDR3 length equals 16 residues. This CDR3 is CASSQERIRAGNTIYF. CDR3 sequence (DNA): TGTGCCAGCAGCCAAGAGAGGATCAGGGCTGGAAACACCATATATTTT.

V gene TRBV19 combines with J gene TRBJ1-1; 9 nucleotides line up with TRBD1. Germline V CDR1 and CDR2: LNHDA, SQIVND (reference sequence). The CDR3 contains 19 residues. Trimming at V came to 0 bases and at J to 1 base, leaving 12 bases not matched to a gene. DNA for the CDR3: TGTGCCAGTAGTATAGATAGAGGGGGACAGGGTTTCAAGAACACTGAAGCTTTCTTT. It yields the protein CASSIDRGGQGFKNTEAFF.

The V and J genes are TRBV2 and TRBJ1-6; D is uncertain. The CDR3 sequence is 15 residues long. Trimming shortened V by 2 bases and J by 9 bases, and 14 bases separated the two germline ends. Looked up from germline, CDR1 is SNHLY and CDR2 is FYNNEI. The CDR3: CASSESERARSPLHF. CDR3 DNA: TGTGCCAGCAGTGAAAGTGAGAGGGCTCGTTCACCCCTCCACTTT.

This chain connects TRBV30 to TRBJ2-3, with D maybe TRBD2 (5 bases). The ends were cut back, 2 bases at V and 1 base at J, with 10 bases in the middle. Germline V CDR1 and CDR2: GTSNPN, SVGIG (reference sequence). CDR3 length: 14 amino acids. DNA for the CDR3: TGTGCCTGGAGTCCCCGAGCGGGCACAGATACGCAGTATTTT. The encoded protein is CAWSPRAGTDTQYF.

This clone came up a few times. The V and J genes are TRBV9 and TRBJ2-3; D is ambiguous. Between the trimmed V and J ends, which lost 3 bases and 1 base, there was a span of 6 bases. This CDR3 is 13 amino acids long. CDR1 and CDR2 from the germline V gene are SGDLS and YYNGEE. This chain's CDR3 is CASSGTGTDTQYF. The DNA of the CDR3 is TGTGCCAGCAGCGGTACAGGCACAGATACGCAGTATTTT.

This clone was detected once. The chain joins TRBV7-9 to TRBJ2-1, with no clear D. The germline V gene encodes CDR1 SEHNR and CDR2 FQNEAQ (reference sequence). This CDR3 comprises 17 residues. V was cut by 5 bases and J by 7 bases, with 24 bases left in between. CDR3 DNA sequence: TGTGCCAGCAGCCCACGACCCGGAACCCCTTCGAGGAATGAGCAGTTCTTC. It is translated as CASSPRPGTPSRNEQFF.

The chain is built from TRBV29-1 and TRBJ2-1; TRBD2 aligns across 7 bases. There are 13 residues in the CDR3. The ends lost 7 bases at V and 2 bases at J; junction bases unmatched: 5. Germline-derived CDR1 and CDR2 are SQVTM and ANQGSEA. The CDR3 here is CSGLAVTYNEQFF. DNA for the CDR3: TGCAGCGGCCTAGCGGTGACCTACAATGAGCAGTTCTTC.

The rearrangement uses TRBV6-5 and TRBJ2-5; 12 positions match TRBD1. Germline CDR1 MNHEY, CDR2 SVGAGI. Trimming at V came to 4 bases and at J to 4 bases, leaving 4 bases not matched to a gene. There are 15 residues in the CDR3. The CDR3 DNA reads TGTGCCAGCAGTTGGGACAGGGGGCATTCAGAGACCCAGTACTTC. It yields the protein CASSWDRGHSETQYF.

This clone was counted a few times. Other DNA sequences in this specimen translate into the identical CDR3. The rearrangement links TRBV6-4 to TRBJ2-3; 10 nucleotides match TRBD2. Trimming took 5 bases from V and 3 from J; bases not matched to a gene: 2. CDR1 is MRHNA, CDR2 SNTAGT, per germline. The CDR3 length is 14 residues. The CDR3 reads CASSQAGGTDTQYF. The CDR3 nucleotides are TGTGCCAGCAGTCAAGCGGGGGGGACAGATACGCAGTATTTT.

J is TRBJ1-5 and V is TRBV19; TRBD1 aligns across 8 bases. Looked up from germline, CDR1 is LNHDA and CDR2 is SQIVND (reference sequence). The CDR3 runs 14 residues. J gave up 9 bases and V 3 bases, and 7 bases lay outside the gene matches. The CDR3 here is CASSIGTGIRPQHF. CDR3 in DNA: TGTGCCAGTAGTATCGGGACAGGTATAAGGCCCCAGCATTTT.

The V and J genes are TRBV5-8 and TRBJ1-5, with D perhaps matching TRBD1 (6 bases). There are 13 residues in the CDR3. The ends were cut back, 2 bases at V and 6 bases at J, with 9 bases in the middle. The germline V gene has CDR1 SGHTS and CDR2 YDEGEE. CDR3 sequence reads: CASSLGGAQPQHF. Here the CDR3 DNA reads TGTGCCAGCAGCTTAGGGGGAGCTCAGCCCCAGCATTTT.

The chain uses TRBV10-2 and TRBJ2-7; possibly TRBD1 for D (5 bases). Germline V gene sequence: CDR1 WSHSY, CDR2 SAAADI. The CDR3 covers 14 residues. Trimming removed 6 bases from V and 0 bases from J, with 12 bases in between. This CDR3 is CASRDTFASYEQYF. The DNA of the CDR3 is TGCGCCAGCAGGGACACCTTCGCCTCCTACGAGCAGTACTTC.

The gene calls are TRBV4-3 and TRBJ2-7; TRBD1 agrees at 7 bases. V lost 0 bases and J lost 9; bases outside the gene matches: 11. The CDR3 extends over 15 amino acids. The germline CDR1 and CDR2 sequences are LGHNA and YSLEER. This chain's CDR3 is CASSQDRDSFLWQYF. The CDR3 nucleotides read TGCGCCAGCAGCCAAGATAGGGACAGTTTCTTATGGCAGTACTTC.

The V call is TRBV30, the J call TRBJ1-2, with 8 bases that match TRBD1. V shed 3 bases, J shed 6 bases, and the junction held 6 bases outside the gene matches. The CDR3 is 13 residues long. Germline loops: CDR1 GTSNPN, CDR2 SVGIG (reference sequence). CDR3 sequence reads: CAWSPGQGNGYTF. The CDR3, as DNA: TGTGCCTGGAGCCCCGGACAGGGAAATGGCTACACCTTC.